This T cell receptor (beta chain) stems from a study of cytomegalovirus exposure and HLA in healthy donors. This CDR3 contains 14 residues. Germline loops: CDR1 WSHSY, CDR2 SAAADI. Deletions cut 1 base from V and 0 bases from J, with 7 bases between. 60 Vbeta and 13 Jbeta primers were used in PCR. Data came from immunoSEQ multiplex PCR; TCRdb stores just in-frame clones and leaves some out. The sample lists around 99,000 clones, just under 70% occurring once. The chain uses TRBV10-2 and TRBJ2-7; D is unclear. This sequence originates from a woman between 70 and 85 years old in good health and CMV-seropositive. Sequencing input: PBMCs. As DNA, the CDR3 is TGCGCCAGCAGTGAGTATATGAGCTCCTACGAGCAGTACTTC. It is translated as CASSEYMSSYEQYF.